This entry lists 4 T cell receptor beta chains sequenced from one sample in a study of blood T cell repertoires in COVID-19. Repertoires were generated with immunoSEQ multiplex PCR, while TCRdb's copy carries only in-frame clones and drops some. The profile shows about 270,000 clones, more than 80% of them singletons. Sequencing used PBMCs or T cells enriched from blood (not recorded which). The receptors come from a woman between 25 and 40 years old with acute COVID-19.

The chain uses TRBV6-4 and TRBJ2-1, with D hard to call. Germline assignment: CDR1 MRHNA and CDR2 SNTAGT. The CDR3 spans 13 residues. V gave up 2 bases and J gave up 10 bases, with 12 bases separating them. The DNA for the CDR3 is TGTGCCAGCAGTGACCCCCCAGCGCACGAGCAGTTCTTC. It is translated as CASSDPPAHEQFF.

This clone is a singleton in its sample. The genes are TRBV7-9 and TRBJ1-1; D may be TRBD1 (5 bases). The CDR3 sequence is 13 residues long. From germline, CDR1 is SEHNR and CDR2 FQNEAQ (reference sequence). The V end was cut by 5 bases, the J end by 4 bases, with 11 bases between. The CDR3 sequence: CASSTRDFTEAFF. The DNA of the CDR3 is TGTGCCAGCAGCACCAGGGATTTCACTGAAGCTTTCTTT.

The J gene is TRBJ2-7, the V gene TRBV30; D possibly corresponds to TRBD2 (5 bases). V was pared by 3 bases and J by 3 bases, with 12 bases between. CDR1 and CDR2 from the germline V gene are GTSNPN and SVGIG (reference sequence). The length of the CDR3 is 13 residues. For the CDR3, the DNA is TGTGCCTGGAGCGGGGAGATGAGCTACGAGCAGTACTTC. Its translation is CAWSGEMSYEQYF. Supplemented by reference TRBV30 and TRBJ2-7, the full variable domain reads SQTIHQWPATLVQPVGSPLSLECTVEGTSNPNLYWYRQAAGRGLQLLFYSVGIGQISSEVPQNLSASRPQDRQFILSSKKLLLSDSGFYLCAWSGEMSYEQYFGPGTRLTVT.

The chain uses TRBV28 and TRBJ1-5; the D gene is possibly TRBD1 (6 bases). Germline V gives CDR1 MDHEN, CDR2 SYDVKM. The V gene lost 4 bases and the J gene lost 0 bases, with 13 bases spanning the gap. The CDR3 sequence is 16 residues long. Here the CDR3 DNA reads TGTGCCAGCAGTTACACCGGGACAAATAGCAATCAGCCCCAGCATTTT. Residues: CASSYTGTNSNQPQHF.